Presented here are 24 T cell receptor beta chains from one specimen sequenced in a study of blood T cells in healthy people across ages. A sample-barcoded 5' primer and a J-beta primer mix were used in a second PCR of roughly 7 to 11 cycles. One entry per CDR3 protein, called by TCRdb with MiXCR from the 5' RACE reads. The sample records approximately 800,000 distinct CDR3 sequences, roughly 56% being singletons. Sequencing was carried out using blood. The receptors derive from a middle-aged man in good health.

The gene calls are TRBV9 and TRBJ2-3; the D is unclear. The V end lost 6 bases, the J end lost 2 bases, and 4 bases lay between the germline ends. Germline V CDR1 and CDR2: SGDLS, YYNGEE. The CDR3 consists of 11 residues. The CDR3 here is CASKSTDTQYF. The CDR3 coding sequence is TGTGCCAGCAAGTCCACAGATACGCAGTATTTT.

The J gene is TRBJ2-2, the V gene TRBV19, with a weak D call TRBD2 (5 bases). The germline V and J ends were trimmed by 1 base and 4 bases, with 7 bases remaining between them. The CDR3 extends over 14 amino acids. Germline CDR1 reads LNHDA; CDR2 reads SQIVND (reference sequence). CDR3 in amino acids: CASSIAAGTGELFF. CDR3 sequence (DNA): TGTGCCAGTAGTATAGCTGCGGGCACCGGGGAGCTGTTTTTT.

V gene TRBV12-3 or TRBV12-4 combines with J gene TRBJ2-7; a possible D gene is TRBD1 (5 bases). Trimming took off 2 bases at V and 3 bases at J, with 11 bases between the two ends. This CDR3 region has 14 residues. DNA of the CDR3: TGTGCCAGCAGTTTATGGCAGGGCGACTACGAGCAGTACTTC. Encoded protein: CASSLWQGDYEQYF.

The V call is TRBV20-1, the J call TRBJ2-5; TRBD2 is a possible D gene (6 bases). Germline V gene data show CDR1 as DFQATT and CDR2 as SNEGSKA (reference sequence). V was pared by 3 bases and J by 6 bases, with 26 bases between. The CDR3 spans 17 residues. This CDR3 is CSASPDLLTSTLKTQYF. The CDR3 DNA sequence: TGCAGTGCTAGTCCCGACCTTCTGACTAGTACCTTGAAGACCCAGTACTTC.

V gene TRBV7-2 combines with J gene TRBJ2-1, with unresolved D. This CDR3 comprises 13 residues. V lost 1 base to trimming and J lost 6 bases, with 7 bases between them. The germline V gene encodes CDR1 SGHTA and CDR2 FQGNSA. The DNA for the CDR3 is TGTGCCAGCAGCTTAGGACGAATCAATGAGCAGTTCTTC. Amino acid sequence: CASSLGRINEQFF. The whole variable domain, filled in from reference TRBV7-2 and TRBJ2-1, reads GAGVSQSPSNKVTEKGKDVELRCDPISGHTALYWYRQSLGQGLEFLIYFQGNSAPDKSGLPSDRFSAERTGGSVSTLTIQRTQQEDSAVYLCASSLGRINEQFFGPGTRLTVL.

The rearrangement uses TRBV20-1 and TRBJ2-1; D is unresolved. Trimming shortened V by 5 bases and J by 8 bases, and 10 bases separated the two germline ends. Germline CDR1 DFQATT, CDR2 SNEGSKA (reference sequence). The CDR3 consists of 11 residues. The CDR3 DNA reads TGCAGTGCTCACTTAGTTGATGAGCAGTTCTTC. Amino acid sequence: CSAHLVDEQFF.

The V gene is TRBV20-1, the J gene TRBJ2-4; no clear D gene. Germline V lookup: CDR1 DFQATT, CDR2 SNEGSKA (reference sequence). This CDR3 is built from 13 residues. Trimming left V 1 base short and J 13 bases short, with 17 bases between. The CDR3 bases are TGCAGTGCTAGAGCCCCCAACAACGGCATCCAGTACTTC. It encodes CSARAPNNGIQYF.

The gene calls are TRBV7-2 and TRBJ2-5; D gene uncertain. CDR1 SGHTA and CDR2 FQGNSA come from the germline V gene. The CDR3 covers 14 residues. V lost 4 bases to trimming and J lost 1 base, with 10 bases between them. The CDR3 coding sequence is TGTGCCAGCAGCTACCAAGCTGGCCAAGAGACCCAGTACTTC. It codes for CASSYQAGQETQYF.

This clonotype was found a few times. The CDR3: CASSPPGQLGYTF. CDR3 in DNA: TGTGCCAGCAGCCCACCGGGACAGCTCGGCTACACCTTC. The J gene is TRBJ1-2, the V gene TRBV3-1; 7 bases map to TRBD1. This CDR3 has 13 amino acids. In germline, CDR1 is LGHDT, CDR2 YNNKEL (reference sequence). J was trimmed by 8 bases and V by 4 bases; bases with no gene match: 7.

This chain joins TRBV11-3 and TRBJ2-1; 8 positions match TRBD2. CDR3 length: 17 amino acids. V shed 2 bases and J 0 bases; nucleotides not matched to a gene: 6. Germline-derived CDR1 and CDR2 are SGHNT and YENEEA. Here the CDR3 reads CASSLRVTSGSYNEQFF. The CDR3 nucleotides are TGTGCCAGCAGCTTAAGGGTCACTAGCGGCTCCTACAATGAGCAGTTCTTC.

The chain combines TRBV5-1 with TRBJ2-1; 9 nucleotides line up with TRBD2. With V trimmed by 1 base and J by 12 bases, 14 bases remained unmatched. CDR1 SGHRS and CDR2 YFSETQ come from the germline V gene. The CDR3 loop spans 16 amino acids. The CDR3 here is CASSLSAAGGFGGQFF. In nucleotides, the CDR3 is TGCGCCAGCAGCTTGTCCGCAGCGGGGGGTTTTGGCGGGCAGTTCTTC. Variable domain in full (rest from reference TRBV5-1 and TRBJ2-1): KAGVTQTPRYLIKTRGQQVTLSCSPISGHRSVSWYQQTPGQGLQFLFEYFSETQRNKGNFPGRFSGRQFSNSRSEMNVSTLELGDSALYLCASSLSAAGGFGGQFFGPGTRLTVL.

This clonotype was observed a few times. V usage is TRBV29-1 and J usage is TRBJ2-5, with D unresolved. CDR3 length equals 12 residues. V lost 2 bases and J 5 bases, leaving 9 bases between the germline ends. Germline values: CDR1 SQVTM, CDR2 ANQGSEA. CDR3 protein: CSVERVGETQYF. The CDR3 region has the DNA TGCAGCGTTGAACGTGTGGGGGAGACCCAGTACTTC. Full variable domain (outside the CDR3, taken from reference TRBV29-1 and TRBJ2-5): SAVISQKPSRDICQRGTSLTIQCQVDSQVTMMFWYRQQPGQSLTLIATANQGSEATYESGFVIDKFPISRPNLTFSTLTVSNMSPEDSSIYLCSVERVGETQYFGPGTRLLVL.

The J gene is TRBJ2-3, the V gene TRBV7-9; D tentatively fits TRBD1 or TRBD2 (5 bases each). V lost 4 bases to trimming and J lost 3 bases, with 14 bases between them. The CDR3 is made up of 15 amino acids. Germline CDR1 reads SEHNR; CDR2 reads FQNEAQ (reference sequence). The CDR3 sequence: CASSSWWDVTDTQYF. As DNA, the CDR3 is TGTGCCAGCAGCTCTTGGTGGGACGTGACAGATACGCAGTATTTT.

This clonotype was seen a handful of times. The chain carries TRBV28 and TRBJ2-1, with 9 bases matching TRBD2. After removal of 1 base from V and 10 bases from J, the junction contained 8 bases not matched to a gene. Germline lookup yields CDR1 MDHEN and CDR2 SYDVKM. This CDR3 region has 15 residues. The CDR3 loop is CASSLLEREAHEQFF. The CDR3 bases are TGTGCCAGCAGTTTATTGGAGCGGGAGGCCCACGAGCAGTTCTTC.

This clonotype was counted a few times. The rearrangement uses TRBV29-1 and TRBJ2-4; perhaps TRBD1 as D (7 bases). Trimming cost V 6 bases and J 13 bases, with 22 bases left between them. Germline V gives CDR1 SQVTM, CDR2 ANQGSEA. CDR3 length equals 13 residues. CDR3 DNA: TGCAGCGTCGAAAAGACAGGGTCGGGGGAGCAGTACTTC. Translating it yields CSVEKTGSGEQYF.

In this sample, this clonotype turned up a few times. This chain links TRBV7-2 with TRBJ2-3, with 8 bases that match TRBD1. Germline V gives CDR1 SGHTA, CDR2 FQGNSA. The CDR3 totals 15 residues. Trimming took 6 bases from V and 3 from J; bases not matched to a gene: 8. CDR3 sequence: CASRRLDRETDTQYF. In DNA form, the CDR3 reads TGTGCCAGCAGACGACTGGACAGGGAAACAGATACGCAGTATTTT.

J is TRBJ2-5 and V is TRBV6-4; TRBD1 matches 7 bases. CDR1 and CDR2 from the germline V gene are MRHNA and SNTAGT. Trimming removed 8 bases from V and 11 bases from J; junction bases left unmatched: 17. CDR3 length: 14 amino acids. CDR3 loop: CASLAYNTGEKQYF. For the CDR3, the DNA is TGTGCCAGCCTCGCTTATAATACAGGGGAAAAGCAGTACTTC.

This clonotype was picked up a small number of times. The J gene is TRBJ2-7, the V gene TRBV15; D unresolved. CDR1 LNHNV and CDR2 YYDKDF come from the germline V gene (reference sequence). The V and J ends lost 1 base and 4 bases respectively, with 5 bases between them. This CDR3 is 12 amino acids long. This chain's CDR3 is CATSRGVYEQYF. The CDR3 coding sequence is TGTGCCACCAGCAGAGGGGTTTACGAGCAGTACTTC.

The chain employs TRBV6-5 and TRBJ2-1; a weak D match, TRBD2 (5 bases). Trimming cost V 6 bases and J 4 bases, with 16 bases left between them. Germline-derived CDR1 and CDR2 are MNHEY and SVGAGI. This CDR3 has 15 residues. The CDR3 sequence: CASSPRSGRYNEQFF. Written as DNA, the CDR3 is TGTGCCAGCAGCCCCCGGAGCGGCCGGTACAATGAGCAGTTCTTC.

DNA of the CDR3: TGTGCCAGCAGCCAGGATCCAGCGGGAGGCACAGATACGCAGTATTTT. It encodes CASSQDPAGGTDTQYF. This chain connects TRBV3-1 to TRBJ2-3, with TRBD2 identical over 8 bases. The CDR3 consists of 16 residues. Trimming took 3 bases from V and 1 from J; bases not matched to a gene: 6. Germline V CDR1 and CDR2: LGHDT, YNNKEL (reference sequence).

The chain has TRBV5-1 and TRBJ1-4; no definite D call. Germline CDR1 is SGHRS and CDR2 is YFSETQ. There are 16 residues in the CDR3. V was pared by 5 bases and J by 2 bases, with 16 bases between. In DNA, the CDR3 is TGCGCCAGCAGATCCAGCCCGGGGAGGACTAATGAAAAACTGTTTTTT. As protein: CASRSSPGRTNEKLFF. Full variable domain (remainder filled in from reference TRBV5-1 and TRBJ1-4): KAGVTQTPRYLIKTRGQQVTLSCSPISGHRSVSWYQQTPGQGLQFLFEYFSETQRNKGNFPGRFSGRQFSNSRSEMNVSTLELGDSALYLCASRSSPGRTNEKLFFGSGTQLSVL.

This chain uses TRBV10-3 with TRBJ2-3; the match to TRBD2 covers 8 bases. Germline V gives CDR1 ENHRY, CDR2 SYGVKD. V was pared by 3 bases and J by 6 bases, with 2 bases of the junction left unmatched. This CDR3 has 13 amino acids. CDR3 protein: CAISELAVDTQYF. The CDR3 region has the DNA TGTGCCATCAGTGAACTAGCGGTCGATACGCAGTATTTT.

V usage is TRBV28 and J usage is TRBJ2-7, with 8 bases identical to TRBD1. There are 15 residues in the CDR3. V dropped 3 bases and J dropped 3; count of bases not matched to a gene: 7. The V gene's germline CDR1 is MDHEN and CDR2 SYDVKM. CDR3 residues: CASSFTQTGGYEQYF. Written as DNA, the CDR3 is TGTGCCAGCAGTTTCACGCAAACAGGGGGCTACGAGCAGTACTTC.

V gene TRBV20-1 combines with J gene TRBJ2-3; D gene ambiguous. The length of the CDR3 is 16 residues. Trimming pared 4 bases from V and 3 bases from J, leaving 20 bases between. Germline assignment: CDR1 DFQATT and CDR2 SNEGSKA (reference sequence). In DNA form, the CDR3 reads TGCAGTGCTATGGATCGAAGCAAGACCAGTACAGATACGCAGTATTTT. Protein product: CSAMDRSKTSTDTQYF.